The rows below give T cell receptor beta chains drawn from one sample of a study. One entry per CDR3 protein results from TCRdb running MiXCR on the 5' RACE reads. The sample carries 5,000 or so distinct CDR3 sequences, around three quarters recorded once. The sample was naive CD4+ T cells sorted from blood. Source of these receptors: a female donor with breast cancer. Both conserved end residues are part of each CDR3. The order of the fields is D gene, clone size, J gene, V gene, CDR3 DNA, CDR3 protein. A D gene is named only where the DNA matches it firmly. The size entry is marked missing in some rows and otherwise reads once, few, many or a size class.

d_call: NA; clone_size: few; j_call: TRBJ2-2; v_call: TRBV7-3; cdr3_nt: TGTGCCAGCAGCCGCGAGGGGAGGATCGGGGAGCTGTTTTTT; cdr3_aa: CASSREGRIGELFF
d_call: NA; clone_size: NA; j_call: TRBJ1-5; v_call: TRBV7-9; cdr3_nt: TGTGCCAGCAGCCCCTTAGGTAGGGCTGAGCCCCAGCATTTT; cdr3_aa: CASSPLGRAEPQHF
d_call: NA; clone_size: NA; j_call: TRBJ1-2; v_call: TRBV6-5; cdr3_nt: TGTGCCAGCAGTTACTATGCGCCAGGAGGGGGGCTGGCTGGCTACACCTTC; cdr3_aa: CASSYYAPGGGLAGYTF
d_call: NA; clone_size: NA; j_call: TRBJ1-2; v_call: TRBV12-3/TRBV12-4; cdr3_nt: TGTGCCAGCAGTTTAGGACAGGCGACGACAAACTATGGCTACACCTTC; cdr3_aa: CASSLGQATTNYGYTF
d_call: NA; clone_size: NA; j_call: TRBJ1-1; v_call: TRBV12-3/TRBV12-4; cdr3_nt: TGTGCCAGCAGTTTAGGCAGGGTGAACACTGAAGCTTTCTTT; cdr3_aa: CASSLGRVNTEAFF
d_call: NA; clone_size: once; j_call: TRBJ1-1; v_call: TRBV6-5; cdr3_nt: TGTGCCAGCAGTTACAGGTCGAGCACTGAAGCTTTCTTT; cdr3_aa: CASSYRSSTEAFF
d_call: NA; clone_size: NA; j_call: TRBJ1-6; v_call: TRBV5-1; cdr3_nt: TGCGCCAGCAGCTTGGCCAGGAATTCACCCCTCCACTTT; cdr3_aa: CASSLARNSPLHF
d_call: TRBD2; clone_size: few; j_call: TRBJ2-1; v_call: TRBV20-1; cdr3_nt: TGCAGTGCTACGGGACTAGCGGACAATGAGCAGTTCTTC; cdr3_aa: CSATGLADNEQFF
d_call: NA; clone_size: NA; j_call: TRBJ2-5; v_call: TRBV11-2; cdr3_nt: TGTGCCAGCAGCTTAATGCCGGGACACCAAGAGACCCAGTACTTC; cdr3_aa: CASSLMPGHQETQYF
d_call: TRBD2; clone_size: NA; j_call: TRBJ2-3; v_call: TRBV3-1; cdr3_nt: TGTGCCAGCAGCCAAGCGTCTAGCGGGGGACCGCAGTATTTT; cdr3_aa: CASSQASSGGPQYF
d_call: TRBD2; clone_size: few; j_call: TRBJ2-1; v_call: TRBV5-1; cdr3_nt: TGCGCCAGCAGACAGCGGGAGGCTTACAATGAGCAGTTCTTC; cdr3_aa: CASRQREAYNEQFF
d_call: TRBD2; clone_size: few; j_call: TRBJ2-1; v_call: TRBV4-1; cdr3_nt: TGCGCCAGCAGCCAAGATAACGCGGGAGGGTACAATGAGCAGTTCTTC; cdr3_aa: CASSQDNAGGYNEQFF
d_call: TRBD2; clone_size: NA; j_call: TRBJ2-7; v_call: TRBV20-1; cdr3_nt: TGCAGTGCCAGTCCGGCGGGGAGGGGTTACTACGAGCAGTACTTC; cdr3_aa: CSASPAGRGYYEQYF
d_call: NA; clone_size: once; j_call: TRBJ2-6; v_call: TRBV5-1; cdr3_nt: TGCGCCAGCAGCTCCAAAACCTCTGGGGCCAACGTCCTGACTTTC; cdr3_aa: CASSSKTSGANVLTF
d_call: TRBD2; clone_size: NA; j_call: TRBJ2-5; v_call: TRBV5-1; cdr3_nt: TGCGCCAGCAGCCCCGAAGATCTAGCGGGAGAGACCCAGTACTTC; cdr3_aa: CASSPEDLAGETQYF
d_call: NA; clone_size: few; j_call: TRBJ1-2; v_call: TRBV5-4; cdr3_nt: TGTGCCAGCAGCTCTGAGAGGGGGACTAACTATGGCTACACCTTC; cdr3_aa: CASSSERGTNYGYTF
d_call: TRBD1; clone_size: NA; j_call: TRBJ1-2; v_call: TRBV5-1; cdr3_nt: TGCGCCAGCAGCTCAGGGGGCTATGGCTACACCTTC; cdr3_aa: CASSSGGYGYTF